These T cell receptor beta chains were read from a single sample in a study of blood T cell repertoires in COVID-19. The assay was immunoSEQ multiplex PCR, and TCRdb's table has in-frame clones only and misses some. Seen here are 200,000 or so clones, around 84% observed once, and the top ten hold 5.1%. Sequenced sample: peripheral blood. These TCRs come from a woman in her sixties or seventies who had recovered from COVID-19. Each CDR3 is given with its conserved first and last residue. The order of the fields is J gene, D gene, V gene, clone size, CDR3 DNA, CDR3 protein. The D gene is left open where the match is weak. The size of a clone is reported for some rows only, either as once, few or many, or as a class for expanded clones.

TRBJ2-3 | NA | TRBV5-1 | NA | TGCGCCAGCAGCTTGGGCCAGAGCGGGGATACGCAGTATTTT | CASSLGQSGDTQYF
TRBJ2-7 | NA | TRBV2 | NA | TGTGCCAGCAGTGGACAGTATTACGAGCAGTACTTC | CASSGQYYEQYF
TRBJ2-2 | TRBD1 | TRBV19 | few | TGTGCCAGTATTGGGACAGGGAGGGGAACCGGGGAGCTGTTTTTT | CASIGTGRGTGELFF
TRBJ2-7 | NA | TRBV5-6 | NA | TGTGCCAGCAGCACCCACGACTTGGGCAGGGGTAGTGAGCAGTACTTC | CASSTHDLGRGSEQYF
TRBJ2-7 | TRBD1 | TRBV7-9 | NA | TGTGCCAGCAGTCTTGGACAGGGGGCCGGCGAGCAGTACTTC | CASSLGQGAGEQYF
TRBJ1-4 | NA | TRBV15 | NA | TGTGCCACCAGCAGAGTCCGGTATGGTGAAAAACTGTTTTTT | CATSRVRYGEKLFF
TRBJ1-2 | NA | TRBV7-2 | NA | TGTGCCAGCAGCTTCCAGGGTCTGGACGGCTACACCTTC | CASSFQGLDGYTF
TRBJ1-3 | NA | TRBV30 | NA | TGTGCCTGGAGTGTAGTGGCAAGCTCTGGAAACACCATATATTTT | CAWSVVASSGNTIYF
TRBJ1-2 | NA | TRBV5-6 | NA | TGTGCCAGCAGCGACGGGGGGAACTATGGCTACACCTTC | CASSDGGNYGYTF
TRBJ2-5 | NA | TRBV6-2/TRBV6-3 | NA | TGTGCCAGCACCCCGACTAACTTACCGGGGGAGACCCAGTACTTC | CASTPTNLPGETQYF
TRBJ2-1 | TRBD2 | TRBV4-2 | NA | TGTGCCAGCAGCCAAGGACTAGCGGGGGCCAATGAGCAGTTCTTC | CASSQGLAGANEQFF
TRBJ1-2 | NA | TRBV11-2 | NA | TGTGCCAGCAGCGTTACCCAGACAGCGCCAAACTATGGCTACACCTTC | CASSVTQTAPNYGYTF
TRBJ2-7 | TRBD2 | TRBV7-9 | NA | TGTGCCAGCAGCTTAGTTTCGGGGGGCGAGCAGTACTTC | CASSLVSGGEQYF
TRBJ1-4 | NA | TRBV2 | once | TGTGCCAGCAGTGAATTAGAGGGTGTAACTAATGAAAAACTGTTTTTT | CASSELEGVTNEKLFF
TRBJ2-5 | TRBD2 | TRBV2 | few | TGTGCCAGCAGGGTAGCGGGGGAGACCCAGTACTTC | CASRVAGETQYF
TRBJ2-1 | NA | TRBV4-2 | NA | TGTGCCAGCAGCCGGGAGGACGGTATCTACAGGAATGAGCAGTTCTTC | CASSREDGIYRNEQFF
TRBJ2-1 | TRBD2 | TRBV18 | NA | TGTGCCAGCTCACCACCCAGCGGGGGGAGGATTGAGCAGTTCTTC | CASSPPSGGRIEQFF
TRBJ1-5 | NA | TRBV2 | few | TGTGCCAGCAGATTCCAGGGGAATCAGCCCCAGCATTTT | CASRFQGNQPQHF
TRBJ2-3 | NA | TRBV12-3/TRBV12-4 | NA | TGTGCCAGCAGTTTAAGCTTGACAGATACGCAGTATTTT | CASSLSLTDTQYF
TRBJ2-1 | TRBD2 | TRBV19 | NA | TGTGCCAGTAGTATCCTGGCTAGCGGGGATAATAATGAGCAGTTCTTC | CASSILASGDNNEQFF
TRBJ1-4 | TRBD1 | TRBV29-1 | NA | TGCAGCGGTCGACAGGGAACTAATGAAAAACTGTTTTTT | CSGRQGTNEKLFF
TRBJ2-3 | TRBD2 | TRBV5-4 | once | TGTGCCAGCAGCTTGGGTTCGGGACTAGCGGGGCTTTCATCAGATACGCAGTATTTT | CASSLGSGLAGLSSDTQYF
TRBJ1-2 | NA | TRBV7-9 | few | TGTGCCAGCAGCCGCGAGGACTATGGCTACACCTTC | CASSREDYGYTF
TRBJ2-2 | TRBD2 | TRBV9 | NA | TGTGCCAGCAGCGTAGGGGAGGGCATCGACACCGGGGAGCTGTTTTTT | CASSVGEGIDTGELFF
TRBJ2-5 | TRBD1 | TRBV5-4 | NA | TGTGCCAGCAGCTTCCGGACAGGGACAGAGACCCAGTACTTC | CASSFRTGTETQYF
TRBJ2-3 | NA | TRBV7-6 | NA | TGTGCCAGCAGCTTAGGCGGGACTCCAGATACGCAGTATTTT | CASSLGGTPDTQYF
TRBJ2-1 | TRBD2 | TRBV4-2 | many | TGTGCCAGCAGCCAACTAGCGGGGGGGTCCAATGAGCAGTTCTTC | CASSQLAGGSNEQFF
TRBJ1-3 | NA | TRBV6-5 | NA | TGTGCCAGCAGTTTGGGCGGAAACACCATATATTTT | CASSLGGNTIYF
TRBJ1-2 | NA | TRBV7-9 | NA | TGTGCCAGCAGCTCAGGGTTGGGTGGCTACACCTTC | CASSSGLGGYTF
TRBJ2-5 | NA | TRBV2 | NA | TGTGCCAGCAGTCCGGACTTGGGGGAGACCCAGTACTTC | CASSPDLGETQYF
TRBJ2-7 | NA | TRBV4-2 | NA | TGTGCCAGCAGCCAAGTGGGTCGGGGGACCTACGAGCAGTACTTC | CASSQVGRGTYEQYF
TRBJ1-4 | NA | TRBV6-1 | NA | TGTGCCAGCAGTGCCTGGCCCCAGGGAGGGGATGAAAAACTGTTTTTT | CASSAWPQGGDEKLFF
TRBJ1-2 | NA | TRBV15 | NA | TGTGCCACCAGCACCGTACATGTCAGCTATGGCTACACCTTC | CATSTVHVSYGYTF
TRBJ2-7 | TRBD1 | TRBV5-6 | NA | TGTGCCAGCAGCCCGGACAGGGGTCCGTCCTACGAGCAGTACTTC | CASSPDRGPSYEQYF
TRBJ2-1 | TRBD2 | TRBV7-2 | few | TGTGCCAGCAGCGGCACTAGCGGGGGCCACAATGAGCAGTTCTTC | CASSGTSGGHNEQFF
TRBJ2-2 | NA | TRBV18 | NA | TGTGCCAGCTCTACGGGGTTTTCCACCGGGGAGCTGTTTTTT | CASSTGFSTGELFF
TRBJ2-7 | NA | TRBV12-3/TRBV12-4 | once | TGTGCCAGCAGTTTAGCTATCCTCTACGAGCAGTACTTC | CASSLAILYEQYF
TRBJ2-5 | TRBD2 | TRBV10-3 | NA | TGTGCCACGAAGACTAGCGGGGACTCTCAAGAGACCCAGTACTTC | CATKTSGDSQETQYF
TRBJ2-2 | NA | TRBV5-1 | NA | TGCGCCAGCAGCTTGGGGGCAGGGCAGAACACCGGGGAGCTGTTTTTT | CASSLGAGQNTGELFF
TRBJ2-7 | NA | TRBV7-3 | NA | TGTGCCAGCAGCTTAAATGTAGGGGGCGAGCAGTACTTC | CASSLNVGGEQYF
TRBJ2-3 | TRBD2 | TRBV11-3 | NA | TGTGCCAGCAGCCGGGGGGGCTGGGAAGATACGCAGTATTTT | CASSRGGWEDTQYF
TRBJ2-3 | NA | TRBV6-5 | NA | TGTGCCATCAAGGGGCGGGGAGGCTCAGATACGCAGTATTTT | CAIKGRGGSDTQYF